These 12 T cell receptor beta chains came from one sample sequenced in a study of blood T cell repertoires in COVID-19. The repertoire was sequenced with immunoSEQ multiplex PCR; TCRdb's copy has only in-frame clones and lacks some. This table holds 250,000 to 300,000 clones, around nine tenths found once. Sequences were obtained from PBMCs or T cells enriched from blood (not recorded which). All receptors derive from a man aged 35 to 55 who had recovered from COVID-19.

This clone has only one observation. The chain is built from TRBV5-4 and TRBJ2-3; TRBD1 matches at 9 bases. V was clipped by 2 bases and J by 1 base; unmatched bases: 2. The CDR3 length is 15 residues. The V gene's germline CDR1 is SGHNT and CDR2 YYREEE (reference sequence). CDR3 in amino acids: CASSLRTGGTDTQYF. In nucleotides, the CDR3 is TGTGCCAGCAGCTTAAGGACAGGGGGCACAGATACGCAGTATTTT.

This rearrangement joins TRBV19 to TRBJ2-1; TRBD2 matches 10 bases. The V gene's germline CDR1 is LNHDA and CDR2 SQIVND (reference sequence). This CDR3 region has 19 residues. V lost 0 bases to trimming and J lost 5 bases; unmatched junction nucleotides: 13. DNA of the CDR3: TGTGCCAGTAGTATAGATATAGACGTCACTAGCGGGATCCACAATGAGCAGTTCTTC. Protein product: CASSIDIDVTSGIHNEQFF.

CDR3 loop: CASSDSSGNTGELFF. CDR3 nucleotide sequence: TGTGCCAGCAGTGACTCTAGCGGGAACACCGGGGAGCTGTTTTTT. The genes are TRBV6-4 and TRBJ2-2, with a tentative D call TRBD2 (6 bases). Germline V gives CDR1 MRHNA, CDR2 SNTAGT. Trimming left V 0 bases short and J 1 base short, with 6 bases between. This CDR3 region has 15 residues.

This clone was seen only once. In DNA, the CDR3 is TGTGCCAGCAGCGTAGCTGGGCAGGGTACCTACGAGCAGTACTTC. Its translation is CASSVAGQGTYEQYF. The chain recombines TRBV9 with TRBJ2-7; D perhaps matches TRBD1 (5 bases). The V gene's germline CDR1 is SGDLS and CDR2 YYNGEE. The CDR3 extends over 15 amino acids. V was pared by 0 bases and J by 2 bases, with 12 bases between.

The V and J genes are TRBV29-1 and TRBJ2-3, with D possibly being TRBD2 (5 bases). Germline values: CDR1 SQVTM, CDR2 ANQGSEA. The CDR3 totals 15 residues. V dropped 3 bases and J dropped 6 bases, with 19 bases sitting between them. The CDR3 coding sequence is TGCAGCGTTGAGCGGCATTCTGTGGGAGCGGATACGCAGTATTTT. It codes for CSVERHSVGADTQYF.

V and J are TRBV4-1 and TRBJ2-1, with 7 bases identical to TRBD1. The CDR3 loop spans 15 amino acids. Trimming removed 0 bases from V and 5 bases from J; junction bases left unmatched: 4. Looked up from germline, CDR1 is MGHRA and CDR2 is YSYEKL. CDR3 bases: TGCGCCAGCAGCCAAGATCATGACAGGGACAATGAGCAGTTCTTC. Translated: CASSQDHDRDNEQFF.

This clone was counted once. The chain carries TRBV7-9 and TRBJ2-3; 13 bases are shared with TRBD2. The CDR3 is 15 residues long. With V trimmed by 5 bases and J by 2 bases, 1 base remained unmatched. Germline V gene data show CDR1 as SEHNR and CDR2 as FQNEAQ (reference sequence). The CDR3 region is CASSGLAGATDTQYF. CDR3 bases: TGTGCCAGCAGCGGACTAGCGGGGGCCACAGATACGCAGTATTTT.

This chain connects TRBV27 to TRBJ1-1; D perhaps matches TRBD1 (6 bases). CDR3 size: 15 residues. V lost 6 bases and J lost 4, with 18 bases in between. Per germline, CDR1 MNHEY and CDR2 SMNVEV (reference sequence). The CDR3 here is CASSPRGEGITEAFF. The DNA for the CDR3 is TGTGCCAGCAGCCCCAGGGGAGAGGGTATCACTGAAGCTTTCTTT.

V is TRBV14 and J is TRBJ1-2; possibly TRBD1 for D (5 bases). With 0 bases removed from V and 7 bases from J, the gap between germline ends came to 15 bases. The CDR3 extends over 15 amino acids. Germline lookup yields CDR1 SGHDN and CDR2 FVKESK. CDR3 nucleotide sequence: TGTGCCAGCAGCCAAGATTTTGGGGGGACCGGTGGCTACACCTTC. The encoded protein is CASSQDFGGTGGYTF.

The rearrangement links TRBV7-9 to TRBJ1-1; no firm D call. The CDR3 runs 14 residues. Germline-derived CDR1 and CDR2 are SEHNR and FQNEAQ (reference sequence). V dropped 3 bases and J dropped 7 bases, with 15 bases sitting between them. CDR3 coding DNA: TGTGCCAGCAGCTTGCAGACAAGAACAAGTGAAGCTTTCTTT. Translation: CASSLQTRTSEAFF.

This clone showed up just once. V and J are TRBV27 and TRBJ1-5; 9 bases match TRBD1. The CDR3 spans 15 residues. V lost 7 bases, J lost 6 bases, and 10 bases stayed unmatched. Germline CDR1 is MNHEY and CDR2 is SMNVEV (reference sequence). The CDR3 region has the DNA TGTGCCAGCAACAGGTCCGGGACAGGGATTCAGCCCCAGCATTTT. It translates to CASNRSGTGIQPQHF.

The V and J genes are TRBV27 and TRBJ1-6; 8 positions match TRBD1. Per germline, CDR1 MNHEY and CDR2 SMNVEV (reference sequence). V shed 6 bases and J 4 bases; nucleotides not matched to a gene: 14. The CDR3 contains 18 residues. The CDR3: CASRTTARGLGYNSPLHF. In DNA, the CDR3 is TGTGCCAGCAGGACAACAGCCAGGGGGCTGGGGTATAATTCACCCCTCCACTTT.